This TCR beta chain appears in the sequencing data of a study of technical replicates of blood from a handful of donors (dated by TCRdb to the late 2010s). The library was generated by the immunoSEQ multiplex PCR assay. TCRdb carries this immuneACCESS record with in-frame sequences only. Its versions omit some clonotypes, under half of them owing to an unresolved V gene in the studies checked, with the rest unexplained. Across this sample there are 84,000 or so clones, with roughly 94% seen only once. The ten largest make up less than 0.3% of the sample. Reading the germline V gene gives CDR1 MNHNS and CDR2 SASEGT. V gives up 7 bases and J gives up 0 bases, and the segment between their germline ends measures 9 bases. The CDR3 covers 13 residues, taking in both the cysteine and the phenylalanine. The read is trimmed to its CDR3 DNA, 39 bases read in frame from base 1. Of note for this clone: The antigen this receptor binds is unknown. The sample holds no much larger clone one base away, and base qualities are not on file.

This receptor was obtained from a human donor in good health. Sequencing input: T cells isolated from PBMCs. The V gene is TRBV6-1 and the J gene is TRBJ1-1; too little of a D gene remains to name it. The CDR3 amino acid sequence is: CASTLLLNTEAFF. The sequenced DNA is TGTGCCAGCACCCTTCTATTGAACACTGAAGCTTTCTTT.